These 6 T cell receptor beta chains originate from one sample sequenced in a study of blood T cell repertoires in COVID-19 (TCRdb year 2020). Receptor amplification or capture employed the immunoSEQ multiplex PCR assay. TCRdb re-hosts the immuneACCESS table, in-frame sequences only. Its copies lack some clones; in the studies checked, an unresolved V gene accounts for under half of them, and the cause for the rest is not known. This sample has fewer than 200,000 clones in its table, and around 80% of those were observed once. The top ten hold roughly 17% of the sample. Specimen: PBMCs or T cells enriched from blood (not recorded which). Source of these receptors: a woman aged 45-59 years who had recovered from COVID-19.

J is TRBJ1-4 and V is TRBV6-2 or TRBV6-3, with a possible D match to TRBD1 (6 bases). Germline-derived CDR1 and CDR2 are MNHEY and SVGEGT. The CDR3 loop spans 13 amino acids. Trimming took off 4 bases at V and 8 bases at J, with 11 bases between the two ends. The CDR3 here is CASSWGLREKLFF. The CDR3 DNA reads TGTGCCAGCAGTTGGGGGCTTCGAGAAAAACTGTTTTTT.

The rearrangement joins TRBV4-3 to TRBJ2-3; D is perhaps TRBD2 (6 bases). This CDR3 is built from 17 residues. In germline, CDR1 is LGHNA, CDR2 YSLEER. V was shortened by 3 bases and J by 2 bases, with 18 bases between the two germline ends. The CDR3 loop reads CASSQRPGGGVTDTQYF. The CDR3 DNA is TGCGCCAGCAGCCAGCGGCCTGGCGGAGGGGTCACAGATACGCAGTATTTT.

J is TRBJ1-1 and V is TRBV19; 9 bases are shared with TRBD1. The CDR3 is 14 amino acids. Germline loops: CDR1 LNHDA, CDR2 SQIVND (reference sequence). V lost 4 bases and J lost 11; bases outside the gene matches: 11. CDR3 in amino acids: CASSTLTTGGRAFF. CDR3 bases: TGTGCCAGTAGTACCCTGACGACAGGGGGTCGGGCTTTCTTT.

This chain joins TRBV5-6 and TRBJ2-1, with no clear D. Germline lookup yields CDR1 SGHDT and CDR2 YYEEEE. Trimming took off 3 bases at V and 0 bases at J, with 13 bases between the two ends. The CDR3 length is 16 residues. CDR3 bases: TGTGCCAGCAGCTCCGGCCTAACTAACTCCTACAATGAGCAGTTCTTC. This codes for CASSSGLTNSYNEQFF.

V is TRBV30 and J is TRBJ1-1; 9 positions match TRBD1. The CDR3 contains 17 residues. Germline V gene lookup returns CDR1 GTSNPN and CDR2 SVGIG (reference sequence). V shed 4 bases and J 5 bases; nucleotides not matched to a gene: 17. In nucleotides, the CDR3 is TGTGCCTGGACCGCTCGACAGGGGGTTCGAGGGGGAACTGAAGCTTTCTTT. Translation: CAWTARQGVRGGTEAFF.

The chain couples TRBV5-6 to TRBJ2-7; TRBD1 matches at 7 bases. Germline lookup yields CDR1 SGHDT and CDR2 YYEEEE. The CDR3 loop spans 13 amino acids. With V trimmed by 2 bases and J by 2 bases, 1 base remained unmatched. Here the CDR3 DNA reads TGTGCCAGCAGCTTTAGGGGGCCCTACGAGCAGTACTTC. Translation: CASSFRGPYEQYF.